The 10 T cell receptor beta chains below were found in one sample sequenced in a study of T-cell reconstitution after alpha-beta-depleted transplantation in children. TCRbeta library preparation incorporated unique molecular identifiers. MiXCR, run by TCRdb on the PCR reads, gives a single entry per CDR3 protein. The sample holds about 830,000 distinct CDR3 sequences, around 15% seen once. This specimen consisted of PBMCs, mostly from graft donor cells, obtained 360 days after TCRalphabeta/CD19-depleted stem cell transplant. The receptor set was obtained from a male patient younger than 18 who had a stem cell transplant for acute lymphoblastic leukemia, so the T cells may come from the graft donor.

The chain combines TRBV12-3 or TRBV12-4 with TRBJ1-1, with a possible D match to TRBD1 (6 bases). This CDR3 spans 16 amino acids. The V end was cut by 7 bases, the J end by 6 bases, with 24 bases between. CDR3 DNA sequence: TGTGCCAGCATCTTGGGGGGGCCGGGACCCGGGGCTGAAGCTTTCTTT. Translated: CASILGGPGPGAEAFF.

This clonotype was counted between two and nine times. The DNA for the CDR3 is TGTGCCAGCAACACCCCGGGACAGTACACCGGGGAGCTGTTTTTT. Translated, it gives CASNTPGQYTGELFF. V is TRBV3-1 and J is TRBJ2-2; 7 bases fit TRBD1. The CDR3 consists of 15 residues. Germline loops: CDR1 LGHDT, CDR2 YNNKEL (reference sequence). Trimming took 7 bases from V and 3 from J; bases not matched to a gene: 8.

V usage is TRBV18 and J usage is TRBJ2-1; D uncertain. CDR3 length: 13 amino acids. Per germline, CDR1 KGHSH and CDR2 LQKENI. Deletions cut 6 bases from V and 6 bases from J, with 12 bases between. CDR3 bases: TGTGCCAGCTCTTTAGCCATTCCCAATGAGCAGTTCTTC. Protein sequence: CASSLAIPNEQFF.

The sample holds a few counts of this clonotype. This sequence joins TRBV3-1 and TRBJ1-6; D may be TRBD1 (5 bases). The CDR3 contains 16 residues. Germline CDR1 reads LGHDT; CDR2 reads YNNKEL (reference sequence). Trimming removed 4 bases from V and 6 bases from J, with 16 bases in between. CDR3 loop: CASSRDRLRANSPLHF. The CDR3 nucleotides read TGTGCCAGCAGCCGGGACCGACTGAGGGCTAATTCACCCCTCCACTTT.

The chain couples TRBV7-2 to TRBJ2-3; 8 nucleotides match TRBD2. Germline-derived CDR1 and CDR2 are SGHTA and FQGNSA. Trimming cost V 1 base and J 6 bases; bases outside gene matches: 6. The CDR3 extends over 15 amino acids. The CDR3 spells CASSLGGLAADTQYF. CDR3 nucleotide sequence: TGTGCCAGCAGCTTAGGAGGACTAGCAGCGGATACGCAGTATTTT.

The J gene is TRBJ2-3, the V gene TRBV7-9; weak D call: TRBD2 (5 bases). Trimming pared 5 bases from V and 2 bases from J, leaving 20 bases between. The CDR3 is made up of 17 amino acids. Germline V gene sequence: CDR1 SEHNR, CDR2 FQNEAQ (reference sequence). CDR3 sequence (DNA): TGTGCCAGCAGCCCCCACCCGGACTTAACGCCCACAGATACGCAGTATTTT. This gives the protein CASSPHPDLTPTDTQYF.

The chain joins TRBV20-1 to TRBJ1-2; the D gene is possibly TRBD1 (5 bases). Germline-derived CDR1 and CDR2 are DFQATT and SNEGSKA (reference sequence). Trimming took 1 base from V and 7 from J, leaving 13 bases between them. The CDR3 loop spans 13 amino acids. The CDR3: CSARGEGKSGYTF. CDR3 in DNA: TGCAGTGCTAGAGGGGAGGGGAAAAGTGGCTACACCTTC.

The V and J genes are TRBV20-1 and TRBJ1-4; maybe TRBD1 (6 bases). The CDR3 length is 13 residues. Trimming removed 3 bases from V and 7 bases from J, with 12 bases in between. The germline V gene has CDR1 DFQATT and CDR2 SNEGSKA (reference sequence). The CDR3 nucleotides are TGCAGTGCTAGGGCACAGGGAGGTGAAAAACTGTTTTTT. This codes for CSARAQGGEKLFF.

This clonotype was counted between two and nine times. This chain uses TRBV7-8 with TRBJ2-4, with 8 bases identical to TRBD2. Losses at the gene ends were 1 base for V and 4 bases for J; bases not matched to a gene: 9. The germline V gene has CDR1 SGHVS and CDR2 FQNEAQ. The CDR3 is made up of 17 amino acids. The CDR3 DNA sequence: TGTGCCAGCAGCTTAGGTCCAGCGGGGGCCCTAAAAAACATTCAGTACTTC. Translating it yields CASSLGPAGALKNIQYF. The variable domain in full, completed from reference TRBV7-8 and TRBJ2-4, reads GAGVSQSPRYKVAKRGQDVALRCDPISGHVSLFWYQQALGQGPEFLTYFQNEAQLDKSGLPSDRFFAERPEGSVSTLKIQRTQQEDSAVYLCASSLGPAGALKNIQYFGAGTRLSVL.

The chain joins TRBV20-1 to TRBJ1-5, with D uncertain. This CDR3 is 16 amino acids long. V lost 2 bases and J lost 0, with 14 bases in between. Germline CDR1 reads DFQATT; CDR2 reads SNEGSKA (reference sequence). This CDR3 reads CSARPPKGNSNQPQHF. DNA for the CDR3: TGCAGTGCTAGACCCCCAAAAGGCAATAGCAATCAGCCCCAGCATTTT.